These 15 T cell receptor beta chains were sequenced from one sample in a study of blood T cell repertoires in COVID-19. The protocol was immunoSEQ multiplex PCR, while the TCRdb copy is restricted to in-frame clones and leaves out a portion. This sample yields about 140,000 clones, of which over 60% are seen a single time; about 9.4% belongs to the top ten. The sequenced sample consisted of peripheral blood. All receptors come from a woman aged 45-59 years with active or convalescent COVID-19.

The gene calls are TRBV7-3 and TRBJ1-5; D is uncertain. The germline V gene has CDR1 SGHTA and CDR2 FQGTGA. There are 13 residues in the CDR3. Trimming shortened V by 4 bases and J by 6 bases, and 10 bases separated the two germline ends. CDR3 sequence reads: CASSSSPGQPQHF. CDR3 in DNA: TGTGCCAGCAGCTCGTCCCCAGGTCAGCCCCAGCATTTT.

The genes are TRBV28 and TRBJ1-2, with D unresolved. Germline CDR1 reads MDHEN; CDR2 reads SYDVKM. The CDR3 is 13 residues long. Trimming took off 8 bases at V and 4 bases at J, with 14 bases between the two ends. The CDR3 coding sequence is TGTGCCAGCTCCGAGGGAAAGGTCTATGGCTACACCTTC. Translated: CASSEGKVYGYTF.

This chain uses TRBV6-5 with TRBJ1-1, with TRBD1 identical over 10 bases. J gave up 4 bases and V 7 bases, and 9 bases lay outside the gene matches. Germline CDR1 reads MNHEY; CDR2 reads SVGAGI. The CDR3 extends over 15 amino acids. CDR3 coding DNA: TGTGCCAGCACCGAGACAGGGGGCGGAGGCACTGAAGCTTTCTTT. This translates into CASTETGGGGTEAFF.

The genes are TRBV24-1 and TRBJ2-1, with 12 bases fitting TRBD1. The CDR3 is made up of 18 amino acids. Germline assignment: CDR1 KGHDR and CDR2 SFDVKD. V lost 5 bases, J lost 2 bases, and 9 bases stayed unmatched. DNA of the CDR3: TGTGCCACCAGTGCCGTCCGGGACAGGGGGCAACCCTACAATGAGCAGTTCTTC. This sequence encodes CATSAVRDRGQPYNEQFF.

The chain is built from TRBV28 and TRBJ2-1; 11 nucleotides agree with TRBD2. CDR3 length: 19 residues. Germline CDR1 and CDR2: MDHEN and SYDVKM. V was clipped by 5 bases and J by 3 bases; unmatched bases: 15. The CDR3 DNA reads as TGTGCCAGCAGTGATAGCGGGAGGGCAGTCTTTTCTTTCTACAATGAGCAGTTCTTC. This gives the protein CASSDSGRAVFSFYNEQFF.

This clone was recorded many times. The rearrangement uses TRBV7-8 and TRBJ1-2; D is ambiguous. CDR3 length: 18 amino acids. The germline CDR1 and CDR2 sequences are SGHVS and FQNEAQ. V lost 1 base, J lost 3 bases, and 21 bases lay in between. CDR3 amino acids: CASSLGALRGRFDYGYTF. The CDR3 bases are TGTGCCAGCAGCTTAGGCGCCCTTAGAGGGAGGTTTGACTATGGCTACACCTTC.

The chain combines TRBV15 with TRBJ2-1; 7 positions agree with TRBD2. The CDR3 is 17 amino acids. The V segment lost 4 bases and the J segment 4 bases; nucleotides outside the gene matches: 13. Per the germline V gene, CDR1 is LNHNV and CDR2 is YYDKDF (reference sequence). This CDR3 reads CATSIPRSAGDYNEQFF. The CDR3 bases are TGTGCCACCAGCATTCCCCGGTCGGCGGGGGATTACAATGAGCAGTTCTTC.

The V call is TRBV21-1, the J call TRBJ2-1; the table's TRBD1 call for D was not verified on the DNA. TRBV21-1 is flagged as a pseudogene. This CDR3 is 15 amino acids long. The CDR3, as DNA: TGTGCCAGCAGCAAGGACCGGGACAGCGAGACCGAGCAGTTCTTC. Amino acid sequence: CASSKDRDSETEQFF.

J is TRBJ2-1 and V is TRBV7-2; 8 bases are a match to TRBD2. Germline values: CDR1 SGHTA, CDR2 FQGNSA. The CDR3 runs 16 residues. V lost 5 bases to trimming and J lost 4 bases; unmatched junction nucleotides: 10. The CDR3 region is CASSPLPGGIYNEQFF. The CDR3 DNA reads TGTGCCAGCAGCCCCCTACCGGGAGGGATTTACAATGAGCAGTTCTTC.

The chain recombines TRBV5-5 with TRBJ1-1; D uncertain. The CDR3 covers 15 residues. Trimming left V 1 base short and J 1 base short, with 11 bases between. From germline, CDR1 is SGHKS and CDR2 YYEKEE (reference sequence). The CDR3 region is CASSLSSLKNTEAFF. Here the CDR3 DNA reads TGTGCCAGCAGCTTGAGTAGTTTAAAGAACACTGAAGCTTTCTTT.

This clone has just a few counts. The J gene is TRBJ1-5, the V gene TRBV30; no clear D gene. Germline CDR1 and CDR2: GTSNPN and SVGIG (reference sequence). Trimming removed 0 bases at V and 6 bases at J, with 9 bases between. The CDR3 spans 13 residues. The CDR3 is CAWSVNEGQPQHF. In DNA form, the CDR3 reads TGTGCCTGGAGTGTAAATGAGGGTCAGCCCCAGCATTTT. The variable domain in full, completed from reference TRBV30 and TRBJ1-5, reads SQTIHQWPATLVQPVGSPLSLECTVEGTSNPNLYWYRQAAGRGLQLLFYSVGIGQISSEVPQNLSASRPQDRQFILSSKKLLLSDSGFYLCAWSVNEGQPQHFGDGTRLSIL.

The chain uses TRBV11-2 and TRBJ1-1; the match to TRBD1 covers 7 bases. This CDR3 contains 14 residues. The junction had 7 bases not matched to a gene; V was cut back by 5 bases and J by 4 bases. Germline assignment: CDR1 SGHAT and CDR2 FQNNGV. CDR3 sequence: CASSPGGVGTEAFF. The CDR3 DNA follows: TGTGCCAGCAGCCCAGGGGGTGTCGGCACTGAAGCTTTCTTT.

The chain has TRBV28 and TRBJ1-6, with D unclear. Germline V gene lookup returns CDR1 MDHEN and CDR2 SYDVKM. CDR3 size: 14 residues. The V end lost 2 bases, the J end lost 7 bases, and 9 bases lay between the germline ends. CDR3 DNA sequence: TGTGCCAGCAGTTTACACAGCACGAATTCACCCCTCCACTTT. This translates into CASSLHSTNSPLHF. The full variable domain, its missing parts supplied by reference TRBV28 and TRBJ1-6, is DVKVTQSSRYLVKRTGEKVFLECVQDMDHENMFWYRQDPGLGLRLIYFSYDVKMKEKGDIPEGYSVSREKKERFSLILESASTNQTSMYLCASSLHSTNSPLHFGNGTRLTVT.

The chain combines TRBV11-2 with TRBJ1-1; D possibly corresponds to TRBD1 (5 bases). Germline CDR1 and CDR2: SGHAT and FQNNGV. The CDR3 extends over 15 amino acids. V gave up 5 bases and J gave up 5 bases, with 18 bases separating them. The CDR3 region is CASSPSAGVWTEAFF. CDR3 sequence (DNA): TGTGCCAGCAGCCCTAGTGCGGGGGTTTGGACTGAAGCTTTCTTT.

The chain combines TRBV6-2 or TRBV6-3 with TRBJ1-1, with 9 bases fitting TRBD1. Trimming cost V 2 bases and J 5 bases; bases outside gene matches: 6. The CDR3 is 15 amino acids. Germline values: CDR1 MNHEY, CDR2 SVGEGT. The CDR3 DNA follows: TGTGCCAGCAGTTACGGGGACAGGGAATTTACTGAAGCTTTCTTT. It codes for CASSYGDREFTEAFF.